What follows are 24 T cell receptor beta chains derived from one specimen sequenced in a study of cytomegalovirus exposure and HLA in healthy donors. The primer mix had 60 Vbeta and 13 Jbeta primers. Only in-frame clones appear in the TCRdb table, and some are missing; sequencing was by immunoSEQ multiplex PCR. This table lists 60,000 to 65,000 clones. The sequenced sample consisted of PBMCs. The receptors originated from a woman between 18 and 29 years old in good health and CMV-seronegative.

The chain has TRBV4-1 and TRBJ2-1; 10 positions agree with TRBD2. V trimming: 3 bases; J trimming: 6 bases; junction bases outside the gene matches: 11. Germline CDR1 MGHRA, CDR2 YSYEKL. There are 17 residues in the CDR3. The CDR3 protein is CASSHILKGLAFNEQFF. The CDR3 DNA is TGCGCCAGCAGCCACATTTTAAAGGGACTAGCGTTCAATGAGCAGTTCTTC.

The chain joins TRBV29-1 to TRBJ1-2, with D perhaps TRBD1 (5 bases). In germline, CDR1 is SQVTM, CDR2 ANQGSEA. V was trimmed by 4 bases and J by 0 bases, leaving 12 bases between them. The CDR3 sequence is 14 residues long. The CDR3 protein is CSVVKWGANYGYTF. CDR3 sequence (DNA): TGCAGCGTTGTTAAGTGGGGGGCTAACTATGGCTACACCTTC.

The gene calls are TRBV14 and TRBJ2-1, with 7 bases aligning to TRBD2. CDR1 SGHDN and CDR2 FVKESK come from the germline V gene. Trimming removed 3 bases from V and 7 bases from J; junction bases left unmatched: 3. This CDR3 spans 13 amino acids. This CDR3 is CASSHGGGNEQFF. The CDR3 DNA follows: TGTGCCAGCAGCCATGGGGGGGGGAATGAGCAGTTCTTC.

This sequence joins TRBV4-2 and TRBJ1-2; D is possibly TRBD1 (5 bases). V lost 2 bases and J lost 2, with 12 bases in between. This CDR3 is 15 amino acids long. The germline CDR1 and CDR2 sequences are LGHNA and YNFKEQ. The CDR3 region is CASSQSGQGNYGYTF. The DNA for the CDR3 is TGTGCCAGCAGCCAATCAGGACAAGGCAACTATGGCTACACCTTC.

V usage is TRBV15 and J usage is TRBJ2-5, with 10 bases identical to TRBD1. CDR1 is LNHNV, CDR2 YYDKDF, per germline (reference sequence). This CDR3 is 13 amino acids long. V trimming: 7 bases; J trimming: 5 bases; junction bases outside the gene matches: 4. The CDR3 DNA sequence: TGTGCCACCAATGTGGACAGGGGGGAGACCCAGTACTTC. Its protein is CATNVDRGETQYF.

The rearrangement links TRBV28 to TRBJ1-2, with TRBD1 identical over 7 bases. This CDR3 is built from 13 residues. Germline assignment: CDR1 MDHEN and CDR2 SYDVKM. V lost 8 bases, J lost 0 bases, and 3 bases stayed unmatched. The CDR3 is CASGGTANYGYTF. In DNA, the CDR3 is TGTGCCAGCGGCGGGACAGCTAACTATGGCTACACCTTC.

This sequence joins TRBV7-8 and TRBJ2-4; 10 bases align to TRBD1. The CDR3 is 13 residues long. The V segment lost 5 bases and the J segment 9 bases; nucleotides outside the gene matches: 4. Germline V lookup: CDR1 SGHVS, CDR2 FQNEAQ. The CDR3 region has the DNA TGTGCCAGCAGCCCCGGGACAGGGGCCATTCAGTACTTC. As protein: CASSPGTGAIQYF.

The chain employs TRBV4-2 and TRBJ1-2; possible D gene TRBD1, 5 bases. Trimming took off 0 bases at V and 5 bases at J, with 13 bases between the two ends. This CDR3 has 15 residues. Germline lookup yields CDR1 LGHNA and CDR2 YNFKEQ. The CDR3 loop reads CASSQDRNRGYGYTF. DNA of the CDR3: TGTGCCAGCAGCCAAGACCGAAACCGGGGGTATGGCTACACCTTC.

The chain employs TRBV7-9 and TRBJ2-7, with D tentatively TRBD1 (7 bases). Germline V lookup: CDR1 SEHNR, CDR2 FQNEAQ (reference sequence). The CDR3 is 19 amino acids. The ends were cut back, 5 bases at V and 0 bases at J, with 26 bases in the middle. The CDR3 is CASSPPGQRLAESSYEQYF. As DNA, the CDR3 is TGTGCCAGCAGCCCCCCGGGACAGAGATTAGCGGAAAGCTCCTACGAGCAGTACTTC.

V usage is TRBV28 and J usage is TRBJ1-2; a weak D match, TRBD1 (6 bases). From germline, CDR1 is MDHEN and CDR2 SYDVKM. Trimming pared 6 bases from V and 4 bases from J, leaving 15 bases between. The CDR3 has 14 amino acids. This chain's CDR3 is CASSLTTGIYGYTF. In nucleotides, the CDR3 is TGTGCCAGCAGCCTCACGACAGGAATCTATGGCTACACCTTC.

The CDR3 bases are TGTGCCAGCAGCCCCCTGACTAGCGGGGGGCACCAAGAGACCCAGTACTTC. It yields the protein CASSPLTSGGHQETQYF. V usage is TRBV7-9 and J usage is TRBJ2-5; 13 nucleotides align to TRBD2. The CDR3 covers 17 residues. From germline, CDR1 is SEHNR and CDR2 FQNEAQ (reference sequence). V shed 5 bases and J 0 bases; nucleotides not matched to a gene: 6.

CDR3 DNA: TGCGCCAGCAGCCGGGAAGGACAGGGAAACTCACCCCTCCACTTT. Its protein product is CASSREGQGNSPLHF. The gene calls are TRBV5-1 and TRBJ1-6; 8 bases fit TRBD1. CDR1 is SGHRS and CDR2 is YFSETQ in the germline V gene. This CDR3 is built from 15 residues. The V segment lost 4 bases and the J segment 10 bases; nucleotides outside the gene matches: 10.

Here the CDR3 DNA reads TGTGCCAGCAGTTACCGTACAGGGTTTAATCAGCCCCAGCATTTT. This encodes CASSYRTGFNQPQHF. The V gene is TRBV6-5, the J gene TRBJ1-5; D possibly corresponds to TRBD1 (6 bases). The CDR3 extends over 15 amino acids. Per germline, CDR1 MNHEY and CDR2 SVGAGI. V dropped 2 bases and J dropped 4 bases, with 12 bases sitting between them.

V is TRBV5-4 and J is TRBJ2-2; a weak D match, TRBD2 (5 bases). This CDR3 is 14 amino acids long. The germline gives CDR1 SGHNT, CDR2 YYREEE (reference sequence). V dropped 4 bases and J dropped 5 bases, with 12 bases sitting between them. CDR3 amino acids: CASSPGLITGELFF. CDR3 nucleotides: TGTGCCAGCAGCCCCGGACTGATTACCGGGGAGCTGTTTTTT.

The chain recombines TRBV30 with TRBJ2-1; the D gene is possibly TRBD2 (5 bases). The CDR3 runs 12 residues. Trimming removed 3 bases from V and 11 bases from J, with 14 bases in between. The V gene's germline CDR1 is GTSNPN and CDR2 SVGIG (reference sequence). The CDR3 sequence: CAWRPGAGKQFF. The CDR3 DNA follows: TGTGCCTGGAGACCGGGTGCCGGGAAGCAGTTCTTC.

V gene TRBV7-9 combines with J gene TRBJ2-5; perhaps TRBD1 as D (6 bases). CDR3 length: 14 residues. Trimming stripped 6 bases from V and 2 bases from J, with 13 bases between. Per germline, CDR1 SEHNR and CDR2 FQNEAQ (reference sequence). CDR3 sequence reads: CASRPNQGQETQYF. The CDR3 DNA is TGTGCCAGCAGACCAAATCAGGGGCAAGAGACCCAGTACTTC.

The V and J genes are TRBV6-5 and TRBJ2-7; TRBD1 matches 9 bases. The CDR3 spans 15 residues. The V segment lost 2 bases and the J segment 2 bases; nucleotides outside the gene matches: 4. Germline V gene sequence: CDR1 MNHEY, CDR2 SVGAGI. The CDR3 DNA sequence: TGTGCCAGCAGTTACGGACAGGGGCGTACCTACGAGCAGTACTTC. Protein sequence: CASSYGQGRTYEQYF.

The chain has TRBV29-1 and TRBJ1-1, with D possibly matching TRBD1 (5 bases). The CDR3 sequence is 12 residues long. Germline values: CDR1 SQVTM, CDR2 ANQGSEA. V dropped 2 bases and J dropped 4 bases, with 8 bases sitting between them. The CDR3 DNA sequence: TGCAGCGTTGAAATGGGGGGCACTGAAGCTTTCTTT. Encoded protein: CSVEMGGTEAFF.

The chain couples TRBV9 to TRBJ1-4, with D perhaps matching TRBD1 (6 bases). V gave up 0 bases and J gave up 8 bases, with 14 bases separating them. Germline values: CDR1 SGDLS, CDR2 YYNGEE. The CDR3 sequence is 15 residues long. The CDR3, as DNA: TGTGCCAGCAGCGTAGCACAGGGTGCAGAGGAAAAACTGTTTTTT. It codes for CASSVAQGAEEKLFF.

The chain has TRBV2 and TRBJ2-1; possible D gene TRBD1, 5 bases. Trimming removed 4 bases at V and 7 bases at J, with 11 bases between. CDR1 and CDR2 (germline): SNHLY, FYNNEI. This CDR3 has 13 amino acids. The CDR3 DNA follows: TGTGCCAGCAGTGTTCAGGGCGGAAATGAGCAGTTCTTC. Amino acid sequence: CASSVQGGNEQFF. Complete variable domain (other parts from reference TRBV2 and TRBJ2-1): EPEVTQTPSHQVTQMGQEVILRCVPISNHLYFYWYRQILGQKVEFLVSFYNNEISEKSEIFDDQFSVERPDGSNFTLKIRSTKLEDSAMYFCASSVQGGNEQFFGPGTRLTVL.

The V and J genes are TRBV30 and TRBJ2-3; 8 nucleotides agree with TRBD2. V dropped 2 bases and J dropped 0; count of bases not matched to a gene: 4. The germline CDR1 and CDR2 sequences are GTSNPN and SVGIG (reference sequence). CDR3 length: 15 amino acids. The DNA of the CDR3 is TGTGCCTGGAGTAGAGCGGGGGCGAGCACAGATACGCAGTATTTT. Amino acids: CAWSRAGASTDTQYF.

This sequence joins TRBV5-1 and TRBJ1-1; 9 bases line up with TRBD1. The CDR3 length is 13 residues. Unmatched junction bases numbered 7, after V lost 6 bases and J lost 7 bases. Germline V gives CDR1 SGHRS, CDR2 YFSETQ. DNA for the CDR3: TGCGCCAGCACGACAGGGGGTTTTGGTGAAGCTTTCTTT. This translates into CASTTGGFGEAFF.

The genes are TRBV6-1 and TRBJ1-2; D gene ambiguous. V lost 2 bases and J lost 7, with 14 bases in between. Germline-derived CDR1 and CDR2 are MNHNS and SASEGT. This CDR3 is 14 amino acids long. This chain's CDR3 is CASSEYISRGGYTF. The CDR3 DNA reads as TGTGCCAGCAGTGAATATATTTCCCGAGGTGGCTACACCTTC.

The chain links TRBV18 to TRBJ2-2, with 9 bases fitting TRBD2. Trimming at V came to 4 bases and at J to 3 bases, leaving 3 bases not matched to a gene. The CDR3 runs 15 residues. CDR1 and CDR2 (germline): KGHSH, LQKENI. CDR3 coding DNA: TGTGCCAGCTCACAGACTAGCGGAGACACCGGGGAGCTGTTTTTT. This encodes CASSQTSGDTGELFF.